This TCR beta chain was captured by sequencing in a study of immune evolution from preneoplasia to lung adenocarcinoma. Germline V gene sequence: CDR1 ENHRY, CDR2 SYGVKD. The CDR3 extends over 15 amino acids. Deletions cut 3 bases from V and 2 bases from J, with 11 bases between. Libraries were prepared by immunoSEQ multiplex PCR; TCRdb keeps only in-frame clonotypes and omits some of them. The sample consists of under 45,000 clones, under 80% of them appearing once. Input material: FFPE invasive lung adenocarcinoma tissue. This clonotype was obtained from a person between 60 and 70 years old with lung adenocarcinoma. This chain joins TRBV10-3 and TRBJ1-5; a possible D gene is TRBD1 (5 bases). The CDR3 DNA reads as TGTGCCATCAGTGACTCCGACAGTGGCAATCAGCCCCAGCATTTT. Its protein product is CAISDSDSGNQPQHF.